This TCR beta chain was sequenced in a study of tumor and adjacent non-tumor tissue in lung cancer. General study points: TCR diversity was significantly greater in tumor than normal lung tissue.

RNA was extracted from bulk tissue without any cell sorting. More than 3 cm separated this lung sample from the edge of the tumor. The library came from three nested PCR rounds adapted from ARM-PCR protocols. TCRdb redid the calling of the multiplex PCR reads with MiXCR, one entry per CDR3 protein. The sample contains almost 75,000 distinct CDR3 sequences, 55% to 70% of which appear only once. With respect to this clonotype: As yet, its antigen is unknown.

Germline V gives CDR1 LNHDA, CDR2 SQIVND (reference sequence). The CDR3 spans 15 residues. Losses at the gene ends were 6 bases for V and 3 bases for J; bases not matched to a gene: 7. The V call is TRBV19, the J call TRBJ1-5; 8 bases fit TRBD1. The TCR originated in a woman aged 45-60 years with non-small cell lung cancer. Specimen: distant non-tumor lung tissue. The CDR3 region is CASRGGQGDNQPQHF. DNA for the CDR3: TGTGCCAGTAGGGGTGGACAGGGCGACAATCAGCCCCAGCATTTT.